Each of the 31 T cell receptor beta chains below was sequenced from the same sample in a study of long-term antiretroviral therapy in people with HIV (dated by TCRdb to between 2021 and 2024). The immunoSEQ hsTCRB v3.0 assay was used at survey level resolution for TRB variable region sequencing. TCRdb took this table from immuneACCESS and kept in-frame rearrangements with V and J called. Such tables lack part of the clones; where checked against another copy, unresolved V genes explain under half of the gap, and the rest is unexplained. For this sample there are 14,000 or so clones; around 90% appear just once. Around a tenth of the sample rests with the top ten. The sequences come from unsorted PBMCs, collected 6.2 years after starting antiretroviral therapy. These receptors originate from a man aged 35 to 55 with HIV.

The V gene is TRBV11-2, the J gene TRBJ2-3, with 7 bases fitting TRBD2. From germline, CDR1 is SGHAT and CDR2 FQNNGV. The CDR3 extends over 17 amino acids. Unmatched junction bases numbered 12, after V lost 5 bases and J lost 1 base. The CDR3 DNA reads TGTGCCAGCAGCGAACCCTTGGGTCTAGCGGGCACAGATACGCAGTATTTT. This translates into CASSEPLGLAGTDTQYF.

This chain connects TRBV27 to TRBJ2-7; TRBD1 matches 9 bases. This CDR3 has 14 amino acids. Looked up from germline, CDR1 is MNHEY and CDR2 is SMNVEV (reference sequence). V shed 5 bases and J 1 base; nucleotides not matched to a gene: 3. The CDR3 spells CASSGQGPSYEQYF. The DNA of the CDR3 is TGTGCCAGCAGTGGACAGGGGCCGTCCTACGAGCAGTACTTC.

V and J are TRBV5-8 and TRBJ2-7; 7 bases are shared with TRBD2. Trimming at V came to 0 bases and at J to 3 bases, leaving 6 bases not matched to a gene. The germline CDR1 and CDR2 sequences are SGHTS and YDEGEE. The CDR3 has 15 amino acids. This chain's CDR3 is CASSLGTRIFYEQYF. The DNA for the CDR3 is TGTGCCAGCAGCTTGGGGACTAGAATTTTCTACGAGCAGTACTTC.

The chain recombines TRBV25-1 with TRBJ2-7; no definite D call. Germline V gene lookup returns CDR1 MGHDK and CDR2 SYGVNS. Deletions cut 1 base from V and 4 bases from J, with 14 bases between. The length of the CDR3 is 15 residues. The CDR3, as DNA: TGTGCCAGCAGTGAATTTGGGCAGAGGAGTTACGAGCAGTACTTC. Its protein is CASSEFGQRSYEQYF.

This chain links TRBV7-2 with TRBJ2-1; 13 positions agree with TRBD2. This CDR3 comprises 16 residues. Germline V gives CDR1 SGHTA, CDR2 FQGNSA. V was clipped by 1 base and J by 7 bases; unmatched bases: 4. CDR3 DNA sequence: TGTGCCAGCAGCTTAGAGGGACTAGCGGGAAAGAATGAGCAGTTCTTC. It encodes CASSLEGLAGKNEQFF.

Judged by abundance, this clone is medium-sized. J is TRBJ2-5 and V is TRBV11-2; D gene ambiguous. V dropped 3 bases and J dropped 2 bases, with 10 bases sitting between them. The CDR3 loop spans 14 amino acids. Germline loops: CDR1 SGHAT, CDR2 FQNNGV. CDR3 sequence reads: CASSFPDGQETQYF. In DNA, the CDR3 is TGTGCCAGCAGCTTCCCTGACGGGCAAGAGACCCAGTACTTC.

The CDR3 DNA is TGCGCCAGCAGCTTGACGGACTCGGCGGGGAATGAGCAGTTCTTC. Protein: CASSLTDSAGNEQFF. V is TRBV5-1 and J is TRBJ2-1, with D maybe TRBD2 (6 bases). Germline values: CDR1 SGHRS, CDR2 YFSETQ. This CDR3 is 15 amino acids long. Trimming removed 1 base from V and 7 bases from J, with 15 bases in between.

The rearrangement joins TRBV11-2 to TRBJ1-1; D possibly corresponds to TRBD1 (6 bases). CDR3 length: 16 residues. Germline CDR1 reads SGHAT; CDR2 reads FQNNGV. Trimming shortened V by 4 bases and J by 0 bases, and 15 bases separated the two germline ends. Written as DNA, the CDR3 is TGTGCCAGCAGCTCCTCCGTAGGACAGATGAACACTGAAGCTTTCTTT. This translates into CASSSSVGQMNTEAFF. The full variable domain, with the rest looked up from reference TRBV11-2 and TRBJ1-1, is EAGVAQSPRYKIIEKRQSVAFWCNPISGHATLYWYQQILGQGPKLLIQFQNNGVVDDSQLPKDRFSAERLKGVDSTLKIQPAKLEDSAVYLCASSSSVGQMNTEAFFGQGTRLTVV.

The chain is built from TRBV29-1 and TRBJ2-1; D is possibly TRBD2 (5 bases). Germline loops: CDR1 SQVTM, CDR2 ANQGSEA. The CDR3 is 12 amino acids. Trimming stripped 7 bases from V and 2 bases from J, with 9 bases between. CDR3 residues: CSAGKTYNEQFF. The CDR3, as DNA: TGCAGCGCCGGGAAGACCTACAATGAGCAGTTCTTC.

For the CDR3, the DNA is TGTGCCAGCACACCAGGGGGCACCGGGGAGCTGTTTTTT. This translates into CASTPGGTGELFF. V usage is TRBV9 and J usage is TRBJ2-2, with TRBD1 matching 7 bases. The junction had 3 bases not matched to a gene; V was cut back by 6 bases and J by 4 bases. Germline loops: CDR1 SGDLS, CDR2 YYNGEE. The length of the CDR3 is 13 residues.

The chain employs TRBV7-8 and TRBJ2-7, with TRBD2 matching over 12 bases. CDR3 length: 17 residues. From germline, CDR1 is SGHVS and CDR2 FQNEAQ. The V and J ends lost 5 bases and 3 bases, in that order; junction bases with no gene match: 11. CDR3 DNA: TGTGCCAGCAGCCTTCGACTAGCGGGAGCCGGGTTCTACGAGCAGTACTTC. Translated, it gives CASSLRLAGAGFYEQYF.

The V call is TRBV7-2, the J call TRBJ2-3, with a tentative D call TRBD1 (6 bases). Trimming shortened V by 4 bases and J by 3 bases, and 14 bases separated the two germline ends. Looked up from germline, CDR1 is SGHTA and CDR2 is FQGNSA. This CDR3 contains 15 residues. In DNA, the CDR3 is TGTGCCAGCAGCTCCCAGACAGGCCGAACAGATACGCAGTATTTT. Its protein product is CASSSQTGRTDTQYF.

This chain joins TRBV6-9 and TRBJ2-2, with TRBD1 matching over 11 bases. V gave up 3 bases and J gave up 4 bases; unmatched junction bases: 1. This CDR3 is 15 amino acids long. Per germline, CDR1 MNHGY and CDR2 SVAAGI. This chain's CDR3 is CASSYGQGATGELFF. The CDR3 nucleotides read TGTGCCAGCAGTTACGGACAGGGGGCCACCGGGGAGCTGTTTTTT.

This sequence joins TRBV7-2 and TRBJ1-1, with D perhaps matching TRBD1 (5 bases). This CDR3 comprises 15 residues. Trimming took off 3 bases at V and 1 base at J, with 12 bases between the two ends. Germline lookup yields CDR1 SGHTA and CDR2 FQGNSA. The CDR3 sequence is CASSFGGTENTEAFF. The CDR3 coding sequence is TGTGCCAGCAGCTTTGGAGGGACCGAGAACACTGAAGCTTTCTTT.

The genes are TRBV19 and TRBJ2-2; D is unclear. Germline CDR1 is LNHDA and CDR2 is SQIVND (reference sequence). V was clipped by 1 base and J by 6 bases, with 6 bases between them. This CDR3 comprises 13 residues. This CDR3 is CASSIVLAGELFF. The CDR3 region has the DNA TGTGCCAGTAGTATAGTGTTGGCCGGGGAGCTGTTTTTT.

The CDR3 DNA reads TGCAGCGTTGACGATCCCGAGAGGAATTATGGCTACACCTTC. Translated: CSVDDPERNYGYTF. The chain employs TRBV29-1 and TRBJ1-2; D gene unclear. Germline V gene data show CDR1 as SQVTM and CDR2 as ANQGSEA. Trimming removed 3 bases from V and 5 bases from J, with 16 bases in between. The CDR3 spans 14 residues.

The chain joins TRBV30 to TRBJ2-1; 8 bases fit TRBD1. Per germline, CDR1 GTSNPN and CDR2 SVGIG (reference sequence). With V trimmed by 0 bases and J by 8 bases, 9 bases remained unmatched. The CDR3 consists of 15 residues. The CDR3 DNA reads TGTGCCTGGAGTGTACCAGGACAGGGTGGATATGAGCAGTTCTTC. Its protein is CAWSVPGQGGYEQFF. Variable domain in full (rest from reference TRBV30 and TRBJ2-1): SQTIHQWPATLVQPVGSPLSLECTVEGTSNPNLYWYRQAAGRGLQLLFYSVGIGQISSEVPQNLSASRPQDRQFILSSKKLLLSDSGFYLCAWSVPGQGGYEQFFGPGTRLTVL.

The chain recombines TRBV7-3 with TRBJ2-2; possibly TRBD1 for D (5 bases). The ends were cut back, 3 bases at V and 4 bases at J, with 9 bases in the middle. This CDR3 has 14 residues. Per germline, CDR1 SGHTA and CDR2 FQGTGA. DNA for the CDR3: TGTGCCAGCAGCTTCAGGGTGGCCACCGGGGAGCTGTTTTTT. Protein product: CASSFRVATGELFF.

This clone is large (0.1 to 1%) within its sample. V and J are TRBV7-8 and TRBJ2-7; D ambiguous. Trimming left V 4 bases short and J 6 bases short, with 10 bases between. This CDR3 contains 12 residues. Looked up from germline, CDR1 is SGHVS and CDR2 is FQNEAQ. The CDR3 DNA follows: TGTGCCAGCAGCTCCCTAGTTCCCGAGCAGTACTTC. Translation: CASSSLVPEQYF.

This clone was seen just once. The chain recombines TRBV2 with TRBJ1-4; 7 bases match TRBD1. This CDR3 spans 14 amino acids. V shed 7 bases and J 5 bases; nucleotides not matched to a gene: 7. The germline V gene has CDR1 SNHLY and CDR2 FYNNEI. The CDR3 nucleotides read TGTGCCAGCACTCTGGGACAGTTGAATGAAAAACTGTTTTTT. Protein sequence: CASTLGQLNEKLFF.

The chain combines TRBV2 with TRBJ1-2; 9 bases match TRBD1. The CDR3 spans 16 residues. CDR1 is SNHLY, CDR2 FYNNEI, per germline. Trimming took 5 bases from V and 5 from J; bases not matched to a gene: 12. The CDR3 protein is CASSPSRTGAPYGYTF. The CDR3 DNA is TGTGCCAGCAGTCCAAGTCGGACAGGGGCCCCATATGGCTACACCTTC.

V is TRBV19 and J is TRBJ2-5, with 7 bases fitting TRBD1. Losses at the gene ends were 5 bases for V and 4 bases for J; bases not matched to a gene: 7. This CDR3 comprises 14 residues. The germline gives CDR1 LNHDA, CDR2 SQIVND (reference sequence). For the CDR3, the DNA is TGTGCCAGTAGTCCGGGGACAGTCGGAGAGACCCAGTACTTC. It encodes CASSPGTVGETQYF. The full variable domain, its missing parts supplied by reference TRBV19 and TRBJ2-5, is DGGITQSPKYLFRKEGQNVTLSCEQNLNHDAMYWYRQDPGQGLRLIYYSQIVNDFQKGDIAEGYSVSREKKESFPLTVTSAQKNPTAFYLCASSPGTVGETQYFGPGTRLLVL.

CDR3 in DNA: TGTGCCAGCAGTTTCGGGGACTATGGCAATGAGCAGTTCTTC. Encoded protein: CASSFGDYGNEQFF. The chain combines TRBV27 with TRBJ2-1; 7 bases align to TRBD2. The trim removed 3 bases at V and 6 bases at J, leaving 5 bases unmatched. The CDR3 is 14 amino acids. The germline gives CDR1 MNHEY, CDR2 SMNVEV (reference sequence).

The table lists this clone with a few counts. The CDR3 loop is CASSQDLAGGGNEQFF. In DNA form, the CDR3 reads TGTGCCAGCAGCCAAGACCTAGCGGGAGGGGGCAATGAGCAGTTCTTC. This chain connects TRBV4-2 to TRBJ2-1; 12 bases match TRBD2. In germline, CDR1 is LGHNA, CDR2 YNFKEQ. This CDR3 region has 16 residues. The junction had 3 bases not matched to a gene; V was cut back by 0 bases and J by 6 bases.

This clone was picked up a small number of times. The chain recombines TRBV5-6 with TRBJ2-5; a weak D match, TRBD1 (6 bases). Germline V CDR1 and CDR2: SGHDT, YYEEEE. Between the trimmed V and J ends, which lost 3 bases and 6 bases, there was a span of 15 bases. The CDR3 runs to 14 residues. The CDR3 protein is CASSSSGAFKTQYF. The DNA of the CDR3 is TGTGCCAGCAGCTCGTCAGGGGCGTTCAAGACCCAGTACTTC.

V usage is TRBV5-4 and J usage is TRBJ2-5; 8 bases match TRBD1. CDR1 and CDR2 from the germline V gene are SGHNT and YYREEE (reference sequence). The CDR3 runs to 15 residues. The V segment lost 4 bases and the J segment 5 bases; nucleotides outside the gene matches: 10. CDR3 sequence (DNA): TGTGCCAGCAGCCGAGGACAGGGAGGAAGGGAGACCCAGTACTTC. Its translation is CASSRGQGGRETQYF.

The chain has TRBV4-3 and TRBJ2-2; TRBD2 aligns across 10 bases. This CDR3 spans 16 amino acids. Germline-derived CDR1 and CDR2 are LGHNA and YSLEER. Germline trimming cut 5 bases from V and 5 bases from J; bases unmatched to any gene: 8. The CDR3 DNA sequence: TGCGCCAGCAGCTCCCCTAGCGGGAGAGCGACCGGGGAGCTGTTTTTT. Its translation: CASSSPSGRATGELFF.

The chain employs TRBV27 and TRBJ1-4; D may be TRBD1 (6 bases). Germline V CDR1 and CDR2: MNHEY, SMNVEV (reference sequence). Trimming pared 6 bases from V and 8 bases from J, leaving 22 bases between. The CDR3 loop spans 16 amino acids. Written as DNA, the CDR3 is TGTGCCAGCAGGGCCATGACAGGCTCGCCGGGAGAAAAACTGTTTTTT. It translates to CASRAMTGSPGEKLFF.

CDR3 in DNA: TGCGCCAGCAGCCACCCAACTAGGGGGAGCTCCTACGAGCAGTACTTC. Protein product: CASSHPTRGSSYEQYF. The rearrangement uses TRBV4-3 and TRBJ2-7, with a possible D match to TRBD1 (6 bases). Germline V CDR1 and CDR2: LGHNA, YSLEER. Trimming removed 3 bases at V and 0 bases at J, with 15 bases between. CDR3 length: 16 residues.

The chain is built from TRBV5-1 and TRBJ2-1; no firm D call. Trimming pared 4 bases from V and 8 bases from J, leaving 16 bases between. The CDR3 runs to 14 residues. Looked up from germline, CDR1 is SGHRS and CDR2 is YFSETQ. CDR3 region: CASSPGKASDEQFF. The CDR3 bases are TGCGCCAGCAGCCCTGGGAAAGCGAGCGATGAGCAGTTCTTC.

The sample holds a few counts of this clone. The CDR3 DNA reads TGTGCCAGCAGCTCCTGGACAGGAGGGGAGTATGGCTACACCTTC. Translated, it gives CASSSWTGGEYGYTF. The chain couples TRBV7-3 to TRBJ1-2; 7 nucleotides agree with TRBD1. The germline V gene has CDR1 SGHTA and CDR2 FQGTGA. The CDR3 is 15 residues long. V lost 4 bases to trimming and J lost 5 bases; unmatched junction nucleotides: 10.